This T cell receptor beta chain was identified in a study of blood T cell repertoires in COVID-19. Study background: T cells, B-cell-depleted T cells, or PBMCs supplied cDNA or gDNA.

Participants were aged about 18 to 90 years, lived in under 30 US areas, and enrolled virtually. How the authors handled the data: Reference gene primers were amplified, and this amplification served to estimate nucleated cell counts. Sequenced by immunoSEQ multiplex PCR; TCRdb stores in-frame clones only, minus some. The D gene and trimming were derived from the DNA, and the V and J assignments and clone size from that table. In the table there are approximately 210,000 clones, approximately 80% of which are singletons. The material sequenced was PBMCs or T cells enriched from blood (not recorded which). The source is a man under 40 with acute COVID-19.

DNA of the CDR3: TGCAGCGTCCAAGGGGGTAGCGGGGGTCCTACCTACGAGCAGTACTTC. This encodes CSVQGGSGGPTYEQYF. This rearrangement joins TRBV29-1 to TRBJ2-7; the match to TRBD2 covers 9 bases. The ends lost 6 bases at V and 2 bases at J; junction bases unmatched: 14. Germline lookup yields CDR1 SQVTM and CDR2 ANQGSEA. CDR3 length equals 16 residues.